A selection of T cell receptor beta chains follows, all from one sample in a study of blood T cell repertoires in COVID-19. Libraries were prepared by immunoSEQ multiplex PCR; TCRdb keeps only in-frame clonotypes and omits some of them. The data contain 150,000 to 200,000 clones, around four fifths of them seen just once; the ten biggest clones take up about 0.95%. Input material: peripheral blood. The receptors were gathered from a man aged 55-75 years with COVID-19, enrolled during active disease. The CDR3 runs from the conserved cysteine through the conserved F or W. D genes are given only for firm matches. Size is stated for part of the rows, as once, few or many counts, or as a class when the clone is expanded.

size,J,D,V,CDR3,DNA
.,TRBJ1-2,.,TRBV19,CASSPGNSHYGYTF,TGTGCCAGTAGCCCCGGCAACAGCCACTATGGCTACACCTTC
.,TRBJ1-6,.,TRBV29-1,CSVLEQGGNSPLHF,TGCAGCGTGTTAGAACAGGGTGGGAATTCACCCCTCCACTTT
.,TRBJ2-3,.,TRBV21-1,CASSKRGSGSGFTQYF,TGTGCCAGCAGCAAAAGGGGTAGCGGCTCGGGGTTTACGCAGTATTTT
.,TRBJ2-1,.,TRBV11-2,CASSLGLVDNEQFF,TGTGCCAGCAGCTTAGGTCTAGTTGACAATGAGCAGTTCTTC
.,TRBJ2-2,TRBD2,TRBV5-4,CASSLAGGELFF,TGTGCCAGCAGCCTAGCGGGCGGGGAGCTGTTTTTT
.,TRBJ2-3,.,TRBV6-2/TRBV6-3,CASSYSIDTQYF,TGTGCCAGCAGTTACTCTATAGATACGCAGTATTTT
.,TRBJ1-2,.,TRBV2,CASSVSSYLAQGSNTF,TGTGCCAGCAGTGTATCCTCCTATCTAGCCCAGGGGTCTAACACCTTC
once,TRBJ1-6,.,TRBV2,CASTRTGINSPLHF,TGTGCCAGCACTAGGACGGGGATTAATTCACCCCTCCACTTT
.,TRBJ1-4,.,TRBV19,CASSIYGGGQVGEKLFF,TGTGCCAGTAGTATCTACGGAGGAGGGCAAGTGGGAGAAAAACTGTTTTTT
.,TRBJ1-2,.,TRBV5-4,CASSHRGNYGYTF,TGTGCCAGCAGCCACCGGGGGAACTATGGCTACACCTTC
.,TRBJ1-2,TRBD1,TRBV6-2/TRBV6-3,CASSDPTGRGFYGYTF,TGTGCCAGCAGTGATCCGACAGGGAGAGGATTCTATGGCTACACCTTC
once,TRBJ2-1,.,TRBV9,CASSTQGVASYNEQFF,TGTGCCAGCAGCACCCAAGGGGTGGCCTCCTACAATGAGCAGTTCTTC
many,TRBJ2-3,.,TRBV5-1,CASSFRGSPTDTQYF,TGCGCCAGCAGCTTTAGAGGGAGTCCGACAGATACGCAGTATTTT
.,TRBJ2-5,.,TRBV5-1,CASSNPTGRETQYF,TGCGCCAGCAGCAACCCGACAGGCCGAGAGACCCAGTACTTC
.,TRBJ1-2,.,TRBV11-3,CASSLLGGVGYTF,TGTGCCAGCAGCCTCCTAGGGGGGGTTGGCTACACCTTC
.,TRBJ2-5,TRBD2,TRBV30,CAWTQGAGVETQYF,TGTGCCTGGACCCAAGGAGCGGGAGTGGAGACCCAGTACTTC
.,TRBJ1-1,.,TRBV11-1,CASSHAGARNTEAFF,TGTGCCAGCAGCCACGCAGGGGCAAGGAACACTGAAGCTTTCTTT
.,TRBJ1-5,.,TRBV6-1,CASSEEVGGFSYQPQHF,TGTGCCAGCAGTGAAGAAGTTGGAGGGTTCTCTTATCAGCCCCAGCATTTT
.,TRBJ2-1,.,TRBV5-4,CASSTDGLGQFF,TGTGCCAGCAGCACGGACGGACTTGGGCAGTTCTTC
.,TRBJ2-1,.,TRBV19,CASSNAGSPRVEQFF,TGTGCCAGTAGTAACGCCGGGTCCCCTCGGGTTGAGCAGTTCTTC
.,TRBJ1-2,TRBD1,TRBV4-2,CASSQADRGTEGYTF,TGTGCCAGCAGCCAAGCGGACAGGGGAACGGAGGGCTACACCTTC
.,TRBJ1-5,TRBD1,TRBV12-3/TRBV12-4,CASCTGDSQPQHF,TGTGCCAGCTGTACAGGGGACTCTCAGCCCCAGCATTTT
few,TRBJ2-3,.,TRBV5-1,CASSPDSFSTDTQYF,TGCGCCAGCAGCCCCGACAGTTTCAGCACAGATACGCAGTATTTT
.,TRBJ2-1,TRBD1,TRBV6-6,CASTTGHNEQFF,TGTGCCAGCACGACAGGGCACAATGAGCAGTTCTTC
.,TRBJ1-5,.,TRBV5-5,CASSLLQGARQPQHF,TGTGCCAGCAGCTTGTTACAAGGGGCCCGGCAGCCCCAGCATTTT
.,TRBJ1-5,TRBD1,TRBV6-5,CASSRQGGSNQPQHF,TGTGCCAGCAGTCGACAGGGAGGTAGCAATCAGCCCCAGCATTTT